The rows below give T cell receptor beta chains drawn from one sample of a study of cytomegalovirus exposure and HLA in healthy donors. Some clones are missing from TCRdb's copy, which holds only in-frame ones; the method was immunoSEQ multiplex PCR. The table has about 150,000 clones, 80% seen once. Specimen: PBMCs. These TCRs come from a woman aged 40-49 years in good health and CMV-seronegative. Each CDR3 is given with its conserved first and last residue. Each record gives: J gene, D gene, clone size, V gene, CDR3 DNA, CDR3 protein. A D gene is named only where the DNA matches it firmly. Only some rows state a clone size, as once, few, many or a class for expanded clones.

TRBJ2-5,TRBD1,-,TRBV15,TGTGCCACCAGCAGAGTGGAGGGACAGGGGCGGGAGACCCAGTACTTC,CATSRVEGQGRETQYF
TRBJ1-1,-,-,TRBV18,TGTGCCAGCTCACCACGGAGGGATTCTGAAGCTTTCTTT,CASSPRRDSEAFF
TRBJ1-4,TRBD1,few,TRBV15,TGTGCCACCGCCTGGGACAGGAGTGAAAAACTGTTTTTT,CATAWDRSEKLFF
TRBJ1-1,-,-,TRBV28,TGTGCCAGCAGTTTAGTTCTAGACACTGAAGCTTTCTTT,CASSLVLDTEAFF
TRBJ2-7,TRBD1,-,TRBV4-2,TGTGCCAGCAGCCAAGTCGCAGGGGGCTCCTACGAGCAGTACTTC,CASSQVAGGSYEQYF
TRBJ2-6,-,-,TRBV28,TGTGCCAGCAGTTTTTCCCTGGCCAACGCCCTGACTTTC,CASSFSLANALTF
TRBJ2-7,TRBD2,-,TRBV6-6,TGTGCCAGCACTCCGGGCGGGAGCCTCTACGAGCAGTACTTC,CASTPGGSLYEQYF
TRBJ1-1,-,-,TRBV15,TGTGCCACCAGCCCCCATTTGGAGGGGAGCCGTGCTTTCTTT,CATSPHLEGSRAFF
TRBJ1-1,-,-,TRBV6-1,TGTGCCAGCAGTGAAGTAAGAGAGGTGAACACTGAAGCTTTCTTT,CASSEVREVNTEAFF
TRBJ2-7,TRBD2,-,TRBV6-5,TGTGCCAGCAAATATGGACTAGTAGCCTACGAGCAGTACTTC,CASKYGLVAYEQYF
TRBJ2-1,TRBD1,-,TRBV5-5,TGTGCCAGCAACCCCGGGACAGATTACTACAATGAGCAGTTCTTC,CASNPGTDYYNEQFF
TRBJ1-4,-,once,TRBV15,TGTGCCACCAGCAGAGATGGTGCCGAGAATGAAAAACTGTTTTTT,CATSRDGAENEKLFF
TRBJ1-2,-,-,TRBV19,TGTGCCAGTAGTATGTTTTTCGGGGGGACCGACGGCTACACCTTC,CASSMFFGGTDGYTF
TRBJ2-2,-,-,TRBV9,TGTGCCAGCAGCCTCCACCTAGAGAACACCGGGGAGCTGTTTTTT,CASSLHLENTGELFF
TRBJ1-1,TRBD1,-,TRBV4-2,TGTGCCAGCAGCCAGGAGACAGGGGGCCGGGTCAACACTGAAGCTTTCTTT,CASSQETGGRVNTEAFF
TRBJ1-2,-,-,TRBV12-5,TGTGCTAGTGGTTCCCCCCGGACAGACAGGAGCGATGGCTACACCTTC,CASGSPRTDRSDGYTF
TRBJ2-7,TRBD1,-,TRBV19,TGTGCCAGTAGTATGGCGACAGGGGTCTCCTACGAGCAGTACTTC,CASSMATGVSYEQYF
TRBJ1-1,TRBD1,-,TRBV7-2,TGTGCCAGCAGCTCACGGACAGGGACACCGATTGAAGCTTTCTTT,CASSSRTGTPIEAFF
TRBJ2-5,-,-,TRBV5-6,TGTGCCAGCAGCTTTAAGGGGTGGGAGACCCAGTACTTC,CASSFKGWETQYF
TRBJ2-1,TRBD1,-,TRBV7-7,TGTGCCAGCAGCTTAGGGCAGGGGGTGCGGGAGCAGTTCTTC,CASSLGQGVREQFF